These T cell receptor beta chains were read from a single sample in a study of tumor-infiltrating lymphocytes in primary liver carcinoma. TCRdb reanalysed the multiplex PCR reads using MiXCR and keeps one entry per CDR3 protein. The repertoire includes 95,000 to 150,000 distinct CDR3 sequences, less than 80% of them detected once, and around 9.3% sits in the top ten. The specimen was liver tumor tissue from sampling region 1. These receptors were obtained from a woman in her sixties or seventies with primary liver carcinoma and hepatitis B virus infection. Both conserved end residues are trimmed from each CDR3.

V,J,CDR3
TRBV11-2,TRBJ2-5,ASSLEGQAFSETLY
TRBV5-6,TRBJ2-3,AAGSEERTSTDTQY
TRBV28,TRBJ2-5,ASSPPGQVKTQY
TRBV14,TRBJ2-5,ASSQGVTGGDETQY
TRBV28,TRBJ1-2,ASSWPGTGEGYT
TRBV5-1,TRBJ2-5,ASSSGQADPETQY
TRBV28,TRBJ1-1,ASSAIDRGEAL
TRBV7-9,TRBJ2-1,ASSQTGLPSQF
TRBV11-2,TRBJ2-3,ASSFPSVRDTQY
TRBV7-9,TRBJ2-3,ASSLSTGGPDTQY
TRBV11-2,TRBJ1-1,ASSLERGTEAS
TRBV12-3/TRBV12-4,TRBJ2-3,ASSLDFGSTDMQY
TRBV10-3,TRBJ1-5,AISETGPNQPQH
TRBV11-2,TRBJ2-1,ASSFRDRGFNRQF
TRBV30,TRBJ2-3,AWSGLAGTDTQY
TRBV5-1,TRBJ2-3,ASSTGTSGRTDTQY
TRBV5-4,TRBJ2-5,ASSDLSREWQETQY
TRBV24-1,TRBJ2-2,ATRAETNTGELF
TRBV30,TRBJ2-7,AREGTAYEQY
TRBV12-3/TRBV12-4,TRBJ2-4,AGSPGSAIIQY
TRBV11-3,TRBJ2-3,ARSHNINTQY
TRBV6-5,TRBJ1-1,ASNRDINTEAF
TRBV11-2,TRBJ2-1,ASSPTSGTNEQF
TRBV2,TRBJ2-1,ARSETGCLGSEQF
TRBV5-1,TRBJ2-1,ASSPLVDRAGTSRQREQF
TRBV5-6,TRBJ2-7,ASTSAARLVSEQY
TRBV5-1,TRBJ1-5,ASSVSGGYQPQH
TRBV11-2,TRBJ2-7,TSSLGAVEQY
TRBV11-2,TRBJ1-1,ASSLAHGATEAV
TRBV5-4,TRBJ2-4,ASSLKSASGRPQAKNIQY
TRBV5-1,TRBJ2-1,ASSPLADRGGTSRQREQF
TRBV7-2,TRBJ2-1,ASRTDTNEQF
TRBV11-2,NA,TSSARTSGRGGTDTQH
TRBV11-2,TRBJ2-3,DSSPQRGGSDTQY
TRBV28,TRBJ2-7,ASSLSSGREYEQY
TRBV5-1,TRBJ2-1,ASSFTLGYNEQF
TRBV12-3/TRBV12-4,TRBJ2-1,ASSPTNEQF
TRBV11-2,TRBJ2-1,ASSLRASASSNNEQF
TRBV11-2,TRBJ2-2,AGGSGPTGGELF
TRBV29-1,TRBJ2-7,SVGNIGPHEQY
TRBV6-1,TRBJ2-7,ASNLGGTGPYEQY
TRBV12-3/TRBV12-4,TRBJ2-3,AGSIRQGGTDTQY
TRBV5-1,TRBJ2-7,ASSARQSIGSPYEQY
TRBV11-3,TRBJ1-1,ASSRSLVTEAF
TRBV11-1,TRBJ2-3,VSTRGLQTDTQY
TRBV29-1,TRBJ2-3,SGQGGLEADTQY
TRBV11-3,TRBJ2-1,ASSLCQGRRTGYNEQF
TRBV11-2,TRBJ2-5,ASSLGVERTQY
TRBV2,TRBJ2-1,ASRDLAGGMNEQF
TRBV6-5,TRBJ2-1,ASSYSRGYNEQF
TRBV12-3/TRBV12-4,TRBJ2-5,ASSFMGGGQETQY
TRBV6-6,TRBJ2-3,ASSDGTGGTDTQY
TRBV13,TRBJ2-6,ASSPRQGVQSGGANVLT
TRBV11-2,TRBJ2-5,AGSPRTSTQETQY
TRBV29-1,TRBJ2-2,SVFRGQAGELF
TRBV5-1,TRBJ2-1,ASKKRTGYNEQF